This T cell receptor (beta chain) was identified during a study of T cell responses to AZD1222 COVID-19 vaccine (dated by TCRdb to the early 2020s). For the wider study: AZD1222 recipients given second doses at about 4 weeks or at about 12 weeks were pooled, since spike-specific TCR depth and breadth were not found to differ between the two schedules. A total of 233 trial participants underwent TCR sequencing, of whom some 210 received two doses of AZD1222 and approximately 25 received two doses of the MenACWY control vaccine. Trial participants were enrolled by age into 18-55, 56-69 and 70-plus year subgroups, with roughly 160, 29 and 62 TCR-sequenced participants respectively.

Points the paper makes about the study in general: Because no day 14 peak-response samples were available, repertoires were characterized only after the peak T cell response. Epitopes outside the regions mutated in the B.1.351 and B.1.1.7 variants were reportedly recognized by nearly half of the unique spike-specific TCRs. After two AZD1222 doses, spike-specific TCR breadth and depth were significantly higher than at day 0 and than in MenACWY recipients. Participants were mostly white British and included more females than males, and it was suggested by the authors that clonal diversity may have been underestimated. The 56-69-year group was small, and its depth increase did not reach significance, likely because of low power. The whole spike protein was spanned by vaccine-associated CD4 TCRs, and dominant responses were seen in regions 160-218 and 743-854. Only five or six AZD1222 recipients were SARS-CoV-2 seropositive at baseline, limiting conclusions about previously exposed vaccinees.

CDR1 and CDR2, looked up from the germline V gene (reference sequence), are LNHNV and YYDKDF. Inclusive of the bounding cysteine and phenylalanine, the CDR3 is 12 residues long. The retained sequence is limited to the CDR3, 36 bases, with the frame set at the first base. V sheds 3 bases and J sheds 7 bases, leaving 4 bases between their ends. The CDR3 regions of human TCRbeta chains were subjected to immunosequencing. The original methods were these. TCRs in the repertoires were matched against a reference library of SARS-CoV-2-specific TCRs that had been generated with the MIRA antigen-specificity platform. Breadth meant the fraction of unique TCRs that were SARS-CoV-2-associated, whereas depth meant the fraction of total T cells that were SARS-CoV-2-associated. Using the MIRA data, each spike-specific TCR was mapped to the spike region that the TCR reacts to and placed in a CD4 or CD8 class. Log10-transformed breadth and depth values were compared by one-way ANOVA with Sidak's multiple comparisons tests. TCRdb obtained this table from immuneACCESS and retained in-frame rearrangements with V and J assigned. These tables miss some clones; where compared with another copy, unresolved V genes account for less than half of the shortfall, and the remainder is unexplained. V, J and clone size reflect that table, while D and trimming were determined from the DNA. This sample comprises about 150,000 clones, roughly 90% of them detected only once. Clones ranked in the top ten supply about 3.8% of the sample.

This specimen's time point label, interpreted: baseline before first vaccination. Vaccinee samples came from UK trials COV001 and COV002, including a single-blind randomized controlled phase 2/3 trial of AZD1222 (ChAdOx1 nCoV-19) in healthy adults. For TCRbeta chain sequencing, PBMC samples from trial participants were taken at day 0 and at day 28 after the second dose. As concerns this clone: The clone's antigen remains unknown. Base qualities are not provided; no much larger clone lies one nucleotide away.

The chain links TRBV15 with TRBJ1-6, with the D gene uncertain. The material sequenced was peripheral blood, taken on day 0 of AZD1222 vaccination. This sequence was found in an adult in good health. CDR3 reads: CATSSENSPLHF. The DNA reads TGTGCCACCAGCAGCGAGAATTCACCCCTCCACTTT.